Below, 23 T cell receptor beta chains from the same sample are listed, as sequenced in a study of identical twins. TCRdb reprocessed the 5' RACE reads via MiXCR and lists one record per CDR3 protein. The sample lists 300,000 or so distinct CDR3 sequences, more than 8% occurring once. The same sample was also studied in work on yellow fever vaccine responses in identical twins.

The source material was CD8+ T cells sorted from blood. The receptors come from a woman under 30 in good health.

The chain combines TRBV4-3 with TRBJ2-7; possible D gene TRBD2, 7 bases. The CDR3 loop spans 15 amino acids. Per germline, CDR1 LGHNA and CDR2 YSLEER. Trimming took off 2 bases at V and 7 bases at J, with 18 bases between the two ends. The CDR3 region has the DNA TGCGCCAGCAGCCAAATGGGCGGGGGCCTTTTAGAGCAGTACTTC. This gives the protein CASSQMGGGLLEQYF.

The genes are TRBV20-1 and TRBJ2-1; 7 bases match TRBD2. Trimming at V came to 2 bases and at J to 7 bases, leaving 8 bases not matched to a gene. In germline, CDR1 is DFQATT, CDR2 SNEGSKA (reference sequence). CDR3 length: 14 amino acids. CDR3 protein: CSARFWGGGNEQFF. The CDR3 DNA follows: TGCAGTGCTAGATTTTGGGGCGGGGGTAATGAGCAGTTCTTC.

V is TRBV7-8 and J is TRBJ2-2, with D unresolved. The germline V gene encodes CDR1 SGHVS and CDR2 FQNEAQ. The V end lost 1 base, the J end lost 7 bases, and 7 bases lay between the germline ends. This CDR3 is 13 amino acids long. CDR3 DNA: TGTGCCAGCAGCTTAGTTAAGGTCGGGGAGCTGTTTTTT. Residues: CASSLVKVGELFF.

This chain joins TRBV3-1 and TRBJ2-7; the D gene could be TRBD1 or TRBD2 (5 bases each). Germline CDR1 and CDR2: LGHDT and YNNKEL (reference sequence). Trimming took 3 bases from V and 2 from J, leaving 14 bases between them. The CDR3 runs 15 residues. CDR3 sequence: CASSHLLGETYEQYF. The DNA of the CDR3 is TGTGCCAGCAGCCATTTGTTGGGGGAAACCTACGAGCAGTACTTC.

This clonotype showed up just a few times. The CDR3 loop is CASSSSSSGGDNTQYF. DNA of the CDR3: TGCGCCAGCAGCTCATCTTCTAGCGGGGGGGATAATACGCAGTATTTT. V gene TRBV5-1 combines with J gene TRBJ2-3; 12 bases are shared with TRBD2. This CDR3 region has 16 residues. Germline CDR1 SGHRS, CDR2 YFSETQ. Unmatched junction bases numbered 9, after V lost 3 bases and J lost 7 bases. Looking up the rest from reference TRBV5-1 and TRBJ2-3 gives the full variable domain: KAGVTQTPRYLIKTRGQQVTLSCSPISGHRSVSWYQQTPGQGLQFLFEYFSETQRNKGNFPGRFSGRQFSNSRSEMNVSTLELGDSALYLCASSSSSSGGDNTQYFGPGTRLTVL.

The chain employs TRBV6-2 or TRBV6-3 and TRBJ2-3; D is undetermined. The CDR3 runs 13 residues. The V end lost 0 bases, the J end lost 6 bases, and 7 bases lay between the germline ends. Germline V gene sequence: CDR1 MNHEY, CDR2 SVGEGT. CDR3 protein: CASSYSAPDTQYF. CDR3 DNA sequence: TGTGCCAGCAGTTACTCGGCCCCGGATACGCAGTATTTT.

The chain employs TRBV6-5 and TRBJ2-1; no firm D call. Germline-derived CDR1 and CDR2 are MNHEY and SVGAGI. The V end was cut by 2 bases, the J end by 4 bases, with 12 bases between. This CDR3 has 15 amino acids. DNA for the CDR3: TGTGCCAGCAGTTACCAAGTTGTCGGTTACAATGAGCAGTTCTTC. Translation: CASSYQVVGYNEQFF.

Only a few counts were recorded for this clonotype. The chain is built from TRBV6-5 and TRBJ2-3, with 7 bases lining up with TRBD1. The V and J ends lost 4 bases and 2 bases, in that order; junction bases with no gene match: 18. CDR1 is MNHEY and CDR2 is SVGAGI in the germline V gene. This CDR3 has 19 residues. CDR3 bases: TGTGCCAGCAGTTCTCAAGGGGGCGACTTTTCGTACTTCACAGATACGCAGTATTTT. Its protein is CASSSQGGDFSYFTDTQYF.

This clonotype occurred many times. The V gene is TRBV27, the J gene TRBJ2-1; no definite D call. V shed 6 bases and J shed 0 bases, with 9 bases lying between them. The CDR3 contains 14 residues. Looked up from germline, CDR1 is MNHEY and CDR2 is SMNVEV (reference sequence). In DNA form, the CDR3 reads TGTGCCAGCAGAAGAGCTAGCTCCTACAATGAGCAGTTCTTC. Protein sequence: CASRRASSYNEQFF.

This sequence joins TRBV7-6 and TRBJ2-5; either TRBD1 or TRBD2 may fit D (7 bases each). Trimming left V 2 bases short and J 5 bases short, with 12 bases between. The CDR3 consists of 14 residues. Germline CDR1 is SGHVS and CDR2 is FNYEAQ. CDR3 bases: TGTGCCAGCAGCTTAAGACAGGGAGGGGAGACCCAGTACTTC. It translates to CASSLRQGGETQYF.

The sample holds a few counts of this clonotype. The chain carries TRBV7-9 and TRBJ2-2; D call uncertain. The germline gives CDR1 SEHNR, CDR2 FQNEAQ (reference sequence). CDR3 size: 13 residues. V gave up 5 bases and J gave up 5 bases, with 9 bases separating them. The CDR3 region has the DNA TGTGCCAGCAGCCCCACCCCGACCGGGGAGCTGTTTTTT. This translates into CASSPTPTGELFF.

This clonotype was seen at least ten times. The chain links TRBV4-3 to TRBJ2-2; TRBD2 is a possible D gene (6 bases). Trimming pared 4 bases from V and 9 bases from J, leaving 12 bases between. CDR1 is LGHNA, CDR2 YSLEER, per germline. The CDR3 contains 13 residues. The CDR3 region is CASSPPGERELFF. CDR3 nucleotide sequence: TGCGCCAGCAGCCCTCCGGGGGAGAGGGAGCTGTTTTTT.

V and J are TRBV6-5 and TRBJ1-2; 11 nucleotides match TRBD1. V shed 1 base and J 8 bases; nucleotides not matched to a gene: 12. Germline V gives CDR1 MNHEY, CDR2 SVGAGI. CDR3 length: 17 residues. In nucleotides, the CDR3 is TGTGCCAGCAGTTACTTTAGGACAGGGGGCGGATTAGTCGGCTACACCTTC. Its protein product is CASSYFRTGGGLVGYTF.

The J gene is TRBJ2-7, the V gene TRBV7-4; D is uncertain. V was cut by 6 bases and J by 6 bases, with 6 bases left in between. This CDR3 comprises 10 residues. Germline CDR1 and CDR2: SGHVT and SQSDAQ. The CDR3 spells CASRRGEQYF. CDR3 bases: TGTGCCAGCAGGCGAGGCGAGCAGTACTTC.

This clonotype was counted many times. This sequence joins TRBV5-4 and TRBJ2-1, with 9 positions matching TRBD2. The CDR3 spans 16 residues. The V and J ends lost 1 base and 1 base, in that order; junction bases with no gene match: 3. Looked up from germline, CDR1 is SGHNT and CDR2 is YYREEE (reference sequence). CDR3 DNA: TGTGCCAGCAGCTTGAAGCGGGAGGTTTCCTACAATGAGCAGTTCTTC. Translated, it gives CASSLKREVSYNEQFF.

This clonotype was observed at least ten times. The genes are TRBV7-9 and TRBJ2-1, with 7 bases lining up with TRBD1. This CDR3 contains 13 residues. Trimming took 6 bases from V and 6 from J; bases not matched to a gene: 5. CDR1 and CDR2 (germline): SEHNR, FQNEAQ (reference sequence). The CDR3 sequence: CASSLPGGNEQFF. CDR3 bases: TGTGCCAGCAGTTTACCAGGGGGCAATGAGCAGTTCTTC.

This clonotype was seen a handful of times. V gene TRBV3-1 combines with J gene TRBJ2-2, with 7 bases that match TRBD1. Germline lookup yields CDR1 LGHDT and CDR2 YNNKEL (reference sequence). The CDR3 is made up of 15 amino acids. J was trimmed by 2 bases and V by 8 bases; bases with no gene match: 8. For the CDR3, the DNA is TGTGCCAGCCGACCAGGGACAGTAAACACCGGGGAGCTGTTTTTT. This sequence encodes CASRPGTVNTGELFF.

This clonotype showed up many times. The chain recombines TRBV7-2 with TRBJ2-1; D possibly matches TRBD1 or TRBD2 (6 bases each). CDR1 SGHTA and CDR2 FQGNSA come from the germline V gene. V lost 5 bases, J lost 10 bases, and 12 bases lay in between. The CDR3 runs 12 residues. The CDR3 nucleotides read TGTGCCAGCAGCGGCCGGGGGCGGGAGCAGTTCTTC. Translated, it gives CASSGRGREQFF.

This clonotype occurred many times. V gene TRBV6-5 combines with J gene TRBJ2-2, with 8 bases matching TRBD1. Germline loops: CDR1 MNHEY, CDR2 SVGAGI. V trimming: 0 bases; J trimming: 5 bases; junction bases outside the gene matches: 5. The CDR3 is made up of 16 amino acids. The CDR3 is CASSYSWDRMTGELFF. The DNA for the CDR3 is TGTGCCAGCAGTTACTCGTGGGACAGGATGACCGGGGAGCTGTTTTTT.

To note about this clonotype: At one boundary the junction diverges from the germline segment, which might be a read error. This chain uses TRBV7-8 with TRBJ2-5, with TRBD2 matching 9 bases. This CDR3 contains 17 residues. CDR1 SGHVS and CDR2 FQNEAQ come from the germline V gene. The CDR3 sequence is CASTLGVAGGPLETQYF. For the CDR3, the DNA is TGTGCCAGCACCTTAGGGGTGGCGGGGGGGCCTCTAGAGACCCAGTACTTC.

The CDR3 region is CASTKGQGSYEQYF. CDR3 DNA sequence: TGTGCCAGTACCAAGGGACAGGGTTCCTACGAGCAGTACTTC. The chain joins TRBV19 to TRBJ2-7, with 9 bases matching TRBD1. This CDR3 is built from 14 residues. Germline assignment: CDR1 LNHDA and CDR2 SQIVND (reference sequence). The J segment lost 1 base and the V segment lost 7 bases, leaving 5 bases of the junction unmatched.

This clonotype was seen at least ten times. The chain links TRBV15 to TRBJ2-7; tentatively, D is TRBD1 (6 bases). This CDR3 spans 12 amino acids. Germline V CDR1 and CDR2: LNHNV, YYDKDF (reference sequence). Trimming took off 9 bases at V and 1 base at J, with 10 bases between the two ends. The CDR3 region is CATEGGSYEQYF. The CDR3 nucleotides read TGTGCCACAGAAGGGGGTTCCTACGAGCAGTACTTC.

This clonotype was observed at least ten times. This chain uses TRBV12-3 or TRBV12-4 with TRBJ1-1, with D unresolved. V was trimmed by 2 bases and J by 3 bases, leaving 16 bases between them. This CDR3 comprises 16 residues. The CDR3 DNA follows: TGTGCCAGCAGTTTAAGCCCCTTCGGTGCGGACACTGAAGCTTTCTTT. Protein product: CASSLSPFGADTEAFF.